This T cell receptor beta chain originates from a study of tissue T cells after allogeneic stem cell transplantation. Study conclusions and caveats: Anatomically similar tissues had similar TCR repertoires within each patient.

About this clone itself: The antigen is unknown.

TCRdb keeps only in-frame clones here, not all; method: immunoSEQ multiplex PCR. The table records 26,000 or so clones, about 89% of them present only once. Germline V lookup: CDR1 MDHEN, CDR2 SYDVKM. The V end was cut by 6 bases, the J end by 9 bases, with 12 bases between. This CDR3 spans 12 amino acids. The source was blood, collected before transplantation. The chain recombines TRBV28 with TRBJ2-1, with D perhaps matching TRBD2 (6 bases). This clonotype was obtained from a male donor at least 60 years old who later had graft-versus-host disease after an allogeneic stem cell transplant. The DNA for the CDR3 is TGTGCCAGCAGGGAGACTAGTCGTGAGCAGTTCTTC. The encoded protein is CASRETSREQFF.